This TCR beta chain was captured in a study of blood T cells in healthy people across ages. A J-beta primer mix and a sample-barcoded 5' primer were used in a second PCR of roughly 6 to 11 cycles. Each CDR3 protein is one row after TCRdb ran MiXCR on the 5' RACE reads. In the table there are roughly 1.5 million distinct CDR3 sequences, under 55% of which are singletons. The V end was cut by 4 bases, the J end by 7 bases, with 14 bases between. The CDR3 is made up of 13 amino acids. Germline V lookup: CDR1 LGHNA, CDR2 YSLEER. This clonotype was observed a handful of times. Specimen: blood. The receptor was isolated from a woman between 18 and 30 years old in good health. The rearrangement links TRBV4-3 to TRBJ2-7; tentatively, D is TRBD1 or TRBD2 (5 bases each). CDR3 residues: CASSRADSGEQYF. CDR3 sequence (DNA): TGCGCCAGCAGCCGAGCAGACAGCGGTGAGCAGTACTTC.